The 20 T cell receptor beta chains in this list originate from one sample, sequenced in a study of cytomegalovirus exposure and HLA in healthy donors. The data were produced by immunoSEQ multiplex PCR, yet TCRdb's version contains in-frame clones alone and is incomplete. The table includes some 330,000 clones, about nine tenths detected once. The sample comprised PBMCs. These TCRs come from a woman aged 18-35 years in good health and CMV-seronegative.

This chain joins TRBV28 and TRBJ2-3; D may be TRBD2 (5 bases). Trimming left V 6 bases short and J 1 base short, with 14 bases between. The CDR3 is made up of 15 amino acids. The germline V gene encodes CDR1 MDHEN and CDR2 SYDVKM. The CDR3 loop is CASRPPSGRTDTQYF. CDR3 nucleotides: TGTGCCAGCAGACCTCCGAGCGGACGCACAGATACGCAGTATTTT.

For the CDR3, the DNA is TGTGCCAGCAGCCCGCAGCGGGATTCCGACGAGCAGTACTTC. Protein: CASSPQRDSDEQYF. This chain joins TRBV7-2 and TRBJ2-7, with 7 bases fitting TRBD2. In germline, CDR1 is SGHTA, CDR2 FQGNSA. The CDR3 sequence is 14 residues long. V lost 5 bases to trimming and J lost 5 bases; unmatched junction nucleotides: 9. Supplemented by reference TRBV7-2 and TRBJ2-7, the full variable domain reads GAGVSQSPSNKVTEKGKDVELRCDPISGHTALYWYRQSLGQGLEFLIYFQGNSAPDKSGLPSDRFSAERTGGSVSTLTIQRTQQEDSAVYLCASSPQRDSDEQYFGPGTRLTVT.

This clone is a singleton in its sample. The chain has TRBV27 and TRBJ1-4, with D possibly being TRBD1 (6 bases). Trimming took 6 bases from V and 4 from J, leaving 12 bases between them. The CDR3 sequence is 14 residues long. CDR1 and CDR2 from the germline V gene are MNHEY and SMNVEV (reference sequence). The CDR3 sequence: CASSPGDLNEKLFF. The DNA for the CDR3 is TGTGCCAGCAGCCCAGGGGACCTTAATGAAAAACTGTTTTTT. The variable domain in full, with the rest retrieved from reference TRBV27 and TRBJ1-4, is EAQVTQNPRYLITVTGKKLTVTCSQNMNHEYMSWYRQDPGLGLRQIYYSMNVEVTDKGDVPEGYKVSRKEKRNFPLILESPSPNQTSLYFCASSPGDLNEKLFFGSGTQLSVL.

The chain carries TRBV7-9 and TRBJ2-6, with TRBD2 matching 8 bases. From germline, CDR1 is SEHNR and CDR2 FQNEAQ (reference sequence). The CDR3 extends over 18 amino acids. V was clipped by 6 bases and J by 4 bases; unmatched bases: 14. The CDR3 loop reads CASRPTRAGGGGANVLTF. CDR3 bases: TGTGCCAGCAGGCCCACTCGGGCGGGAGGAGGCGGGGCCAACGTCCTGACTTTC.

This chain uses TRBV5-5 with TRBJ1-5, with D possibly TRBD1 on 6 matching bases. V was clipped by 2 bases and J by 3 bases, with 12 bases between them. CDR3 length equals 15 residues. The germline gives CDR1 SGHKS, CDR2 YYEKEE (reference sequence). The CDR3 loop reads CASSLLRDTNQPQHF. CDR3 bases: TGTGCCAGCAGCTTATTACGGGACACCAATCAGCCCCAGCATTTT.

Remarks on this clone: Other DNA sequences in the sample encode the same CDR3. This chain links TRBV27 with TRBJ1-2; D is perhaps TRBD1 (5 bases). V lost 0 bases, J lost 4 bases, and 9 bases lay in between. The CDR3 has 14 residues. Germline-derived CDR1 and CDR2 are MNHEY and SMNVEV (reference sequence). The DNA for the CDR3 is TGTGCCAGCAGTTTATCTCGGGGGGGCTATGGCTACACCTTC. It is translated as CASSLSRGGYGYTF.

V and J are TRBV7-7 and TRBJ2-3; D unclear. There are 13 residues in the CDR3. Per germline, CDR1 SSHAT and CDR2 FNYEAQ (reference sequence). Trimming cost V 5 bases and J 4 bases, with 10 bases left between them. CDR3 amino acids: CASSLNPADTQYF. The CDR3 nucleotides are TGTGCCAGCAGCCTTAATCCGGCAGATACGCAGTATTTT.

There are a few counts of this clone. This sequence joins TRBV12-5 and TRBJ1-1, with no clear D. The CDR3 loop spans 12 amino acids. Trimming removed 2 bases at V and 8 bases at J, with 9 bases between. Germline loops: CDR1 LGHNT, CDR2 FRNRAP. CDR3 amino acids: CASGLPLGEAFF. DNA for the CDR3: TGTGCTAGTGGTTTGCCCCTGGGCGAAGCTTTCTTT.

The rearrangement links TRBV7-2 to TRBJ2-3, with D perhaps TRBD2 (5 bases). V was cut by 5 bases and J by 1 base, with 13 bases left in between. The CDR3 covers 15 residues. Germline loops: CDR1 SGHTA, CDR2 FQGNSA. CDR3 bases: TGTGCCAGCAGCAGGGAGCCATTTGGCACAGATACGCAGTATTTT. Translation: CASSREPFGTDTQYF. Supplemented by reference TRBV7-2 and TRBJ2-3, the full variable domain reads GAGVSQSPSNKVTEKGKDVELRCDPISGHTALYWYRQSLGQGLEFLIYFQGNSAPDKSGLPSDRFSAERTGGSVSTLTIQRTQQEDSAVYLCASSREPFGTDTQYFGPGTRLTVL.

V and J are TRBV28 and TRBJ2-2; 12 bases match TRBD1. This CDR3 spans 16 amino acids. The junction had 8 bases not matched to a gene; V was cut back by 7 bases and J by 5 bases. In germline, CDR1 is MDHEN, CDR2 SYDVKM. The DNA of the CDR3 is TGTGCCAGCACCACCCCGGGACAGGGGGCTACCGGGGAGCTGTTTTTT. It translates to CASTTPGQGATGELFF.

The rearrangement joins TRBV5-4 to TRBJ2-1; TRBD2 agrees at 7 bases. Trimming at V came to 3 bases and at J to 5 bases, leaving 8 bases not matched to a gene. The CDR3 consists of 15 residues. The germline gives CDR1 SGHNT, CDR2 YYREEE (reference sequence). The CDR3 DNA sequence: TGTGCCAGCAGCTCTCCTAGCGGCGCCAACAATGAGCAGTTCTTC. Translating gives CASSSPSGANNEQFF.

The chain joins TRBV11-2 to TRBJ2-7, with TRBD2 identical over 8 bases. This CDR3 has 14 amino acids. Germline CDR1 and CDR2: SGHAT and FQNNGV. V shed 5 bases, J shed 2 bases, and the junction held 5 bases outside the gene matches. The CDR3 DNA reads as TGTGCCAGCAGCCGTAGCGGGGCCCCCTACGAGCAGTACTTC. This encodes CASSRSGAPYEQYF.

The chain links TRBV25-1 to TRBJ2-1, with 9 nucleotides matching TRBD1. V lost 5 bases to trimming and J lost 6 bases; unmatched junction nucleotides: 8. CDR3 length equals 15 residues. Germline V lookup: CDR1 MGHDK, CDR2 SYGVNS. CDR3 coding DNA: TGTGCCAGCAGTCCACCGGGACAGGGTCGCAATGAGCAGTTCTTC. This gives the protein CASSPPGQGRNEQFF.

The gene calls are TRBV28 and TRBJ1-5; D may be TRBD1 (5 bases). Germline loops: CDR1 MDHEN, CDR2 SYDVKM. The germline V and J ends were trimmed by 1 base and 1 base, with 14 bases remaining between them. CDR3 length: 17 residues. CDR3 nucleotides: TGTGCCAGCAGTTTATTTTTGGTACCAGGGAGCAATCAGCCCCAGCATTTT. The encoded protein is CASSLFLVPGSNQPQHF.

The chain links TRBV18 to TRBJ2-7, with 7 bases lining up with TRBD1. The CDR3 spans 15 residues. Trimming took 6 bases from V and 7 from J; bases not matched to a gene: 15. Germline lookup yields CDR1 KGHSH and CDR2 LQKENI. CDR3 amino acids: CASSPGEAGGWEQYF. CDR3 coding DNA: TGTGCCAGCTCCCCTGGAGAGGCAGGGGGTTGGGAGCAGTACTTC.

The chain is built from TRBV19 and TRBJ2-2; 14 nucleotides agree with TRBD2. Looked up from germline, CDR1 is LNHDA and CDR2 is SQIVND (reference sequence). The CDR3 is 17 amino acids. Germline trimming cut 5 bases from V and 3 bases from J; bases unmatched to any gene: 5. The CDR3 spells CASSPAGLAGDTGELFF. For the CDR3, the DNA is TGTGCCAGTAGTCCAGCGGGACTAGCGGGAGACACCGGGGAGCTGTTTTTT.

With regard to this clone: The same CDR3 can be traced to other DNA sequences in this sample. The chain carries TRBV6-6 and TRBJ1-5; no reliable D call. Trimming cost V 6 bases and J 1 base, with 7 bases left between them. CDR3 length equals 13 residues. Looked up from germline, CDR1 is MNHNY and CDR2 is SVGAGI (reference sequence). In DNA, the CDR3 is TGTGCCAGCAGCTACAGCAGCAATCAGCCCCAGCATTTT. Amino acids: CASSYSSNQPQHF.

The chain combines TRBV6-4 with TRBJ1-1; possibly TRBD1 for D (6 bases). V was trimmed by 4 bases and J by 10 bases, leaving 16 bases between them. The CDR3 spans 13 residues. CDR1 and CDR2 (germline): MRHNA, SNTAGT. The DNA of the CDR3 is TGTGCCAGCAGTGGAGGGGGACCAGGCGGAGCTTTCTTT. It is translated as CASSGGGPGGAFF.

CDR3 in DNA: TGTGCCAGCAGTTACTCGAGTCAGGGACTGCTGGGGACCCAGTACTTC. Encoded protein: CASSYSSQGLLGTQYF. The rearrangement links TRBV6-5 to TRBJ2-5, with D perhaps matching TRBD2 (6 bases). The CDR3 has 16 residues. Germline V CDR1 and CDR2: MNHEY, SVGAGI. The ends were cut back, 0 bases at V and 7 bases at J, with 18 bases in the middle.

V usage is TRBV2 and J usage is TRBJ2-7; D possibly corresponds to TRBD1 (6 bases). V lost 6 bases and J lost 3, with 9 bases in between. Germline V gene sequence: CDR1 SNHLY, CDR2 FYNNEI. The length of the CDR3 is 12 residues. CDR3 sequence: CASSLDSYEQYF. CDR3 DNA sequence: TGTGCCAGCAGCCTGGACAGCTACGAGCAGTACTTC.